This T cell receptor beta chain appears in the sequencing data of a study of CD8+CD57+ T cells in acquired aplastic anemia. The overall study: Sorted CD4+ and CD8+ cell DNA averaged about 3 ug. General study points: Patients versus controls showed no significant CD8+ Simpson's diversity difference.

The CDR3 has 16 residues. In germline, CDR1 is SGHTA, CDR2 FQGNSA. The V and J ends lost 1 base and 3 bases, in that order; junction bases with no gene match: 7. This clonotype was counted at least ten times. Its antigen is as yet unknown. Genomic DNA acted as the template from which TCR beta VDJ combination and CDR3 sequence profiling were carried out. TCRdb re-analysed the reads in MiXCR, keeping a single row per CDR3 protein. The data show 400,000 to 450,000 distinct CDR3 sequences, with around 68% seen just once and 4% held by the top ten. The gene calls are TRBV7-2 and TRBJ2-7, with 9 bases that match TRBD1. The receptor was derived from a human donor in good health, serving as a control. The sequenced sample consisted of sorted CD4+, CD8+, or CD8+CD57+ T cells (not recorded which) from PBMCs. CDR3 sequence reads: CASSLGTGQGYYEQYF. In DNA form, the CDR3 reads TGTGCCAGCAGCTTAGGGACGGGACAGGGTTACTACGAGCAGTACTTC. The complete variable domain, with remaining parts taken from reference TRBV7-2 and TRBJ2-7, reads GAGVSQSPSNKVTEKGKDVELRCDPISGHTALYWYRQSLGQGLEFLIYFQGNSAPDKSGLPSDRFSAERTGGSVSTLTIQRTQQEDSAVYLCASSLGTGQGYYEQYFGPGTRLTVT.